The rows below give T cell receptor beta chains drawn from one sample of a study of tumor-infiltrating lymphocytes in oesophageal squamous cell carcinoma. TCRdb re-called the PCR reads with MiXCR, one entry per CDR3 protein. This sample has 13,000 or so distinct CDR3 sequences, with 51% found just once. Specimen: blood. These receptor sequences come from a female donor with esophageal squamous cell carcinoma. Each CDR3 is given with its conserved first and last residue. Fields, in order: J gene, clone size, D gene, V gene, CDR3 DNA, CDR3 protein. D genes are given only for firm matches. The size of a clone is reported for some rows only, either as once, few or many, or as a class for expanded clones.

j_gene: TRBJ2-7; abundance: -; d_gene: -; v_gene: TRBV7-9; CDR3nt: TGTGCCAGCAGCTACCGACCCCACGAAATGTCCTACGAGCAGTACTTC; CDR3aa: CASSYRPHEMSYEQYF
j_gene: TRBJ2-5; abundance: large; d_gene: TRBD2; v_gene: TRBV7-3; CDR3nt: TGTGCCAGCAGCTTATGGGCTAGCGGGGCACAAGAGACCCAGTACTTC; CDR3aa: CASSLWASGAQETQYF
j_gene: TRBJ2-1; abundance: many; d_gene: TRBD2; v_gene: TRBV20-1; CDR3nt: TGCAGTGCAGCCCAACCGGGACTAGCGGGAGGGCCGTACGAGCAGTTCTTC; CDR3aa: CSAAQPGLAGGPYEQFF
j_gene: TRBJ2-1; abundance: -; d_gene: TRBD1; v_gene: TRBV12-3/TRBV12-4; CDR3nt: TGTGCCAGCAGTTGGACAGGGGGTGAGCAGTTCTTC; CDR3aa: CASSWTGGEQFF
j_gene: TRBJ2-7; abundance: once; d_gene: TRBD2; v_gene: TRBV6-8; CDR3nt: TGTGCCAGCAGTTACTCCGGACTAGCGGGGGAGTACGAGCAGTACTTC; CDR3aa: CASSYSGLAGEYEQYF
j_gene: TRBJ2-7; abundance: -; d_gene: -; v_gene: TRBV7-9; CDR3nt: TGTGCCAGCAGCTCAAGCCAGGGGTACGAGCAGTACTTC; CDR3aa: CASSSSQGYEQYF
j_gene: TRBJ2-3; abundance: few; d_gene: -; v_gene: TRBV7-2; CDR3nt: TGTGCCAGCAGCTTAGTTTACCCGGGACCCGTGACAGATACGCAGTATTTT; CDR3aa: CASSLVYPGPVTDTQYF
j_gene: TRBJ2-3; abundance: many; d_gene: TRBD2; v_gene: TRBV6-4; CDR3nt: TGTGCCAGCAGAGAGCGGGGGGGCCTTGGATCAGATACGCAGTATTTT; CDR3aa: CASRERGGLGSDTQYF
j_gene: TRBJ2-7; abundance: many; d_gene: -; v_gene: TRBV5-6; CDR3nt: TGTGCCAGCAGCCCCTTGACAGATTCGTACGAGCAGTACTTC; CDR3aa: CASSPLTDSYEQYF
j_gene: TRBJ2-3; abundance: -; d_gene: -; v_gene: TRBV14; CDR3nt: TGTGCCAGCAGCCACACTCAGGGCGGCACAGATACGCAGTATTTT; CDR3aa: CASSHTQGGTDTQYF
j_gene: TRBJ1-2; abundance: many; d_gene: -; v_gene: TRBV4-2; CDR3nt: TGTGCCAGCAGCCAAGCCGGGCCAACTTCTAACTATGGCTACACCTTC; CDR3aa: CASSQAGPTSNYGYTF
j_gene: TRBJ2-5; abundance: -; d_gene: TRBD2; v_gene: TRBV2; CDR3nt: TGTGCCAGCAGTGCGTCCGGGACTAGGGACTTC; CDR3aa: CASSASGTRDF
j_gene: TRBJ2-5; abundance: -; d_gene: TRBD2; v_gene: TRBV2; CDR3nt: TGTGCCAGCACTCTAGCGGGGGTGCAAGAGACCCAGTACTTC; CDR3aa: CASTLAGVQETQYF
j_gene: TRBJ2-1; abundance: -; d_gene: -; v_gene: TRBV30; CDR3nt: TGTGCCTGGAGTGTACTCCGCAGGGGTCGTTACAATGAGCAGTTCTTC; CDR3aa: CAWSVLRRGRYNEQFF
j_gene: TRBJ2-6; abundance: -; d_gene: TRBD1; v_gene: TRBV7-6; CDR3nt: TGTGCCAGCAGCTGGGACAGGGAATCACCCCTCCACTTC; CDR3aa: CASSWDRESPLHF
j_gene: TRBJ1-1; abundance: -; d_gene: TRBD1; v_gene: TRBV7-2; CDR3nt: TGTGCCAGCAGTCAACAGGGGGCTGACACTGAAGCTTTCTTT; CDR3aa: CASSQQGADTEAFF
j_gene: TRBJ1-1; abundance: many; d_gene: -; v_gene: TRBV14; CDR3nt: TGTGCCAGCAGCAGAGCGGGAATGAACACTGAAGCTTTCTTT; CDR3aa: CASSRAGMNTEAFF
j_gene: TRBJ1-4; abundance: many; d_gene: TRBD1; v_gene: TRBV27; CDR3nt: TGTGCCAGCAGTTCGGACAGGGGAGGGGATGCAACTAATGAAAAACTGTTTTTT; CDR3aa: CASSSDRGGDATNEKLFF
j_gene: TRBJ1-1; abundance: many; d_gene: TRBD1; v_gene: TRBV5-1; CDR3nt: TGCGCCAGCAGCTTGTCGCAGGGGGCTTTGAACACTGAAGCTTTCTTT; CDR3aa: CASSLSQGALNTEAFF
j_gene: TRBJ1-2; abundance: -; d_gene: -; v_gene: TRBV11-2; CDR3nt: TGTGCCAGCAGCTTAATTGGGACAAACTATGGCTACACCTTC; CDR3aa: CASSLIGTNYGYTF
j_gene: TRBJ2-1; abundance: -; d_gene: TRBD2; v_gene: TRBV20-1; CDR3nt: TGCAGTGCTAGAGATCAGGGGGCTAGCGGGGGTTCCTACAATGAGCAGTTCTTC; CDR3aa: CSARDQGASGGSYNEQFF
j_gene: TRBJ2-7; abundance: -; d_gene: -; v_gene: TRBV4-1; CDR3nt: TGCGCCAGCAGCCTAAGATGGGGCAATGAGCAGTACTTC; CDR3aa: CASSLRWGNEQYF
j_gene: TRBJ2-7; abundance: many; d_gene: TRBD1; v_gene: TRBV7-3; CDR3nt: TGTGCCAGCAGCTTAAACTGGGGACAGGGAAACGAGCAGTACTTC; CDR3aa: CASSLNWGQGNEQYF
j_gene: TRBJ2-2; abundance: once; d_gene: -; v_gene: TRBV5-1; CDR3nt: TGCGCCAGCAGCTTGGAAATCTCGAACACCGGGGAGCTGTTTTTT; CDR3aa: CASSLEISNTGELFF
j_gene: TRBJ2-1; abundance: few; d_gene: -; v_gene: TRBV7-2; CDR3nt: TGTGCCAGCAGCTTAGGGGAGCTTGAGCAGTTCTTC; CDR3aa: CASSLGELEQFF
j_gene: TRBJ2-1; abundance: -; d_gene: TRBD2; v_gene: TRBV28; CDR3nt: TGTGCCAGCAGGTACGCCGGGACTAGCAGCTACAATGAGCAGTTCTTC; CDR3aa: CASRYAGTSSYNEQFF
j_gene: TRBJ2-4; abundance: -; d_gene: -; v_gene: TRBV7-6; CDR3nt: TGTGCTAGCGGCTTAAGCGGCACAGATACGCAGTACTTC; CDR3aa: CASGLSGTDTQYF
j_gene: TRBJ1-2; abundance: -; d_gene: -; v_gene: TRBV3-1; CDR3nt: TGTGCCAGCAGCTACAGCGGAAGTAACTATGGCTACACCTTC; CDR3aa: CASSYSGSNYGYTF
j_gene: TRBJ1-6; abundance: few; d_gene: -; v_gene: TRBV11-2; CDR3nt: TGTGCCAGCAGCTGGACGGACAATAATTCACCCCTCCACTTT; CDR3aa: CASSWTDNNSPLHF
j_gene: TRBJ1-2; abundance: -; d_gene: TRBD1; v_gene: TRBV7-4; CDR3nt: TGTGCCAGCAGCTTAGAGCTCGGGGAGACAGGGGCTCTAATCTATGGCTACACCTTC; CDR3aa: CASSLELGETGALIYGYTF
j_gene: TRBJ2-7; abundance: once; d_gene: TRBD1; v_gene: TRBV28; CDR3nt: TGTGCCAGCCGAAGACAGGGGTCCTTTACCTACGAGCAGTACTTC; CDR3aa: CASRRQGSFTYEQYF
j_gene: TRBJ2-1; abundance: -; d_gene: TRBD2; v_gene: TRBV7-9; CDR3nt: TGTGCCAGCAGCTTAGGGGGACTAAGCAATGAGCAGTTCTTC; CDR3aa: CASSLGGLSNEQFF
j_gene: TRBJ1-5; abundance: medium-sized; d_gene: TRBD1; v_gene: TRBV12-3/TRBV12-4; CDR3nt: TGTGCCAGCAGCGGACAGGGGTTTGAGCCCCAGCATTTT; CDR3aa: CASSGQGFEPQHF
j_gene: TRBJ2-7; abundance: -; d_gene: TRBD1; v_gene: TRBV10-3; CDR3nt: TGTGCCATCAGGGCGACAGGGGCCTACGAGCAGTACTTC; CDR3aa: CAIRATGAYEQYF
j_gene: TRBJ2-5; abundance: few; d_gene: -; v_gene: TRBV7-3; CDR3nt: TGTGCCAGCAGCTTAATGGCACAAGAGACCCAGTACTTC; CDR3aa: CASSLMAQETQYF
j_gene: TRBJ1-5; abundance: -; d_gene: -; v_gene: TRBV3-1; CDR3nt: TGTGCCAGCAGCCAAGATTTAGATCAGCCCCAGCATTTT; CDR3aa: CASSQDLDQPQHF
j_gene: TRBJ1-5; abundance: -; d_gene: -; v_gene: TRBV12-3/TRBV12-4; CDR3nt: TGTGCCAGCACCTTAGACCCCCGAGGGCCCCAGCATTTT; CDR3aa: CASTLDPRGPQHF
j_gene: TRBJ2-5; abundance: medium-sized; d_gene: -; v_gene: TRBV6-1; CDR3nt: TGTGCCAGCAGAAAAAGAGGGGTGCAAGAGACCCAGTACTTC; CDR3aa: CASRKRGVQETQYF
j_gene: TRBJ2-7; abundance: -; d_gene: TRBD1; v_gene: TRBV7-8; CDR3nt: TGTGCCAGCAGCCCGCCGGGACAGGGGGGAACCTACGAGCAGTACTTC; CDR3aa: CASSPPGQGGTYEQYF
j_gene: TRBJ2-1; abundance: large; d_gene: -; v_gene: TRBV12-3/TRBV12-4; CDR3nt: TGTGCCAGCGGTGCGTTGGCGGGATCCTACAATGAGCAGTTCTTC; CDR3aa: CASGALAGSYNEQFF
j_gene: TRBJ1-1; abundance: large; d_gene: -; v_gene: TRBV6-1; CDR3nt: TGTGCCAGCAGCCACAGGGAAAACACTGAAGCTTTCTTT; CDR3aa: CASSHRENTEAFF
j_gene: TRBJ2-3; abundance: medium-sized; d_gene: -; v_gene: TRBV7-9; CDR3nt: TGTGCCAGCAGCCCTGACAGGATCCCTTCCAAAACAGATACGCAGTATTTT; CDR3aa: CASSPDRIPSKTDTQYF